This TCR beta chain was identified in a study of identical twins. V was shortened by 0 bases and J by 2 bases, with 7 bases between the two germline ends. The CDR3 totals 14 residues. Per the germline V gene, CDR1 is SGHRS and CDR2 is YFSETQ. This clonotype showed up many times. TCRdb fed the 5' RACE reads into MiXCR, producing one record per CDR3 protein. This table has a few hundred thousand distinct CDR3 sequences, about 9% appearing once. The chain is built from TRBV5-1 and TRBJ2-3, with D possibly TRBD2 on 5 matching bases. The clonotype was recovered from a woman aged 45-65 years in good health. The sample taken for sequencing was naive T cells sorted from blood. The CDR3 sequence: CASSLVEVTDTQYF. The CDR3 DNA reads TGCGCCAGCAGCTTGGTGGAGGTCACAGATACGCAGTATTTT.